The source of this T cell receptor (beta chain) is a study of T-cell reconstitution after alpha-beta-depleted transplantation in children. The study's findings and limits: Where alpha-beta T cells came from about two months after transplant was reportedly several hundred expanded graft clones. Several patients had high TCRbeta diversity at day 60; it came from surviving recipient T cells and thymic progenitors. T-cell numbers and diversity one year post-transplant derived largely from freshly generated T cells.

Germline CDR1 MNHEY, CDR2 SVGAGI. Trimming removed 4 bases from V and 4 bases from J; junction bases left unmatched: 9. This CDR3 has 16 residues. Molecular barcoding with unique molecular identifiers was used for the TCRbeta library. TCRdb re-called the PCR reads through MiXCR, storing one row per CDR3 protein. The profile covers hundreds of thousands of distinct CDR3 sequences, with roughly 7.8% appearing a single time and over 7.5% taken by the ten largest. With regard to this clonotype: What it binds is unknown.

The clonotype was recovered from a female patient younger than 10 who had a stem cell transplant for Fanconi anemia, so the T cells may come from the graft donor. Sequenced here: peripheral blood, sampled 360 days after TCRalphabeta/CD19-depleted stem cell transplant. This chain uses TRBV6-5 with TRBJ1-3, with 8 bases lining up with TRBD1. The CDR3 nucleotides are TGTGCCAGCAGTTCTCGGACAGGGCGGAGAGGAAACACCATATATTTT. Protein: CASSSRTGRRGNTIYF.